The clone carrying this TCR beta chain was seen more than once but under ten times. This sample includes further DNA sequences coding for the same CDR3. Sequenced by immunoSEQ multiplex PCR; TCRdb stores in-frame clones only, minus some. This sample has some 490,000 clones, with 75% to 90% found just once. Germline values: CDR1 SGHVS, CDR2 FQNEAQ. The germline V and J ends were trimmed by 0 bases and 5 bases, with 8 bases remaining between them. The CDR3 has 14 amino acids. The data are from a study of blood T cell repertoires in COVID-19. Study in general: Acute and convalescent COVID-19 samples came from the United States, Italy and Spain.

The chain couples TRBV7-8 to TRBJ2-1, with a weak D call TRBD1 (5 bases). This receptor was obtained from a human donor in a cohort sampled during active COVID-19. Sequencing was done on a sample of peripheral blood. CDR3 DNA: TGTGCCAGCAGCTTAGCAGGGGCTGACAATGAGCAGTTCTTC. Residues: CASSLAGADNEQFF.